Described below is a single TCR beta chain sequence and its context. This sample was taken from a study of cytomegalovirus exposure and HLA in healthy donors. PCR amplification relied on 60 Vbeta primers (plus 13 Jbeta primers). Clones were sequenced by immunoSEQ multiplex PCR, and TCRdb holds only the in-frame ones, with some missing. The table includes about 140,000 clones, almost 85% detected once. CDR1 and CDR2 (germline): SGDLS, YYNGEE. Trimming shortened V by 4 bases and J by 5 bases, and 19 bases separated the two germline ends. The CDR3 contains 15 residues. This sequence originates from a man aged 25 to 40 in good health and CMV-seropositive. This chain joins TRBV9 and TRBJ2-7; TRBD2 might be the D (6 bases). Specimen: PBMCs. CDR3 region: CASSPQEGLGHEQYF. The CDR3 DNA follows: TGTGCCAGCAGCCCGCAGGAGGGATTAGGACACGAGCAGTACTTC.